These 3 T cell receptor beta chains were all obtained from the same sample, sequenced in a study of shared T cell receptors in the human thymus. The assay was immunoSEQ multiplex PCR, and TCRdb's table has in-frame clones only and misses some. The sample has hundreds of thousands of clones, 70% to 90% seen once. The sample also formed part of further work on human thymus T cells.

Sequenced sample: thymocytes. The receptors shown here come from a boy younger than two with a congenital heart defect.

This chain links TRBV27 with TRBJ1-4; 9 bases match TRBD1. CDR1 and CDR2 (germline): MNHEY, SMNVEV (reference sequence). The CDR3 is made up of 15 amino acids. Trimming removed 4 bases from V and 6 bases from J; junction bases left unmatched: 6. Here the CDR3 reads CASSSTGGDDEKLFF. CDR3 in DNA: TGTGCCAGCAGTTCAACAGGGGGCGACGATGAAAAACTGTTTTTT.

This rearrangement joins TRBV19 to TRBJ2-3; TRBD2 matches at 8 bases. With 5 bases clipped from V and 4 bases from J, the junction kept 5 bases outside the gene matches. Germline V gene data show CDR1 as LNHDA and CDR2 as SQIVND (reference sequence). The CDR3 covers 14 residues. The CDR3 nucleotides are TGTGCCAGTAGTGCGGGAGGTGTGGCAGATACGCAGTATTTT. Translation gives CASSAGGVADTQYF.

The chain employs TRBV10-3 and TRBJ1-1; 7 nucleotides align to TRBD1. The V gene end was trimmed by 6 bases and the J gene end by 3 bases; junction bases not matched to a gene: 22. Germline V gene lookup returns CDR1 ENHRY and CDR2 SYGVKD. This CDR3 region has 19 residues. The CDR3 reads CAISPRGGQGEGKDTEAFF. The CDR3 nucleotides read TGTGCCATCAGCCCCAGAGGGGGTCAGGGGGAAGGTAAGGACACTGAAGCTTTCTTT.